The rows below give T cell receptor beta chains drawn from one sample of a study of blood T cells in healthy people across ages. TCRdb re-analysed the 5' RACE reads in MiXCR, keeping a single row per CDR3 protein. The sample lists about 730,000 distinct CDR3 sequences, roughly two fifths occurring once. The sequencing sample was made of blood. These receptors originate from a woman aged 55-69 years in good health. The CDR3 runs from the conserved cysteine through the conserved F or W. D genes are given only for firm matches. Clone size is not always given. Where it is, it says once, few, many or a class for expanded clones.

d_call	clone_size	v_call	j_call	cdr3_nt	cdr3_aa
-	-	TRBV20-1	TRBJ2-3	TGCAGTGCCAGGCTTCACGGCCCAGATACGCAGTATTTT	CSARLHGPDTQYF
-	-	TRBV10-3	TRBJ1-5	TGTGCCATCAGTGAGGCGATGGGAAATCAGCCCCAGCATTTT	CAISEAMGNQPQHF
TRBD2	-	TRBV20-1	TRBJ2-1	TGCAGTGCTGGCCCCCCGCGGGGGGGACACAATGAGCAGTTCTTC	CSAGPPRGGHNEQFF
TRBD2	few	TRBV20-1	TRBJ2-3	TGCAGTGCTTTAGCGGGGGCCCACGGTGGCACAGATACGCAGTATTTT	CSALAGAHGGTDTQYF
-	-	TRBV3-1	TRBJ2-4	TGTGCCAGCAGCCAAGTTGGGCAGAAAAACATTCAGTACTTC	CASSQVGQKNIQYF
-	-	TRBV20-1	TRBJ2-3	TGCAGTACCTATGCTAAAAGGGGGACAGATACGCAGTATTTT	CSTYAKRGTDTQYF
-	-	TRBV29-1	TRBJ2-1	TGCAGCGTTTCCTACCAAGGGGAGCCCTACAATGAGCAGTTCTTC	CSVSYQGEPYNEQFF
TRBD2	-	TRBV9	TRBJ2-7	TGTGCCAGCAGCGTAGAAACTAGCGACTCCTACGAGCAGTACTTC	CASSVETSDSYEQYF
-	few	TRBV5-6	TRBJ1-1	TGTGCCAGCAGCTTGGGTCCCAGAATAGAAGCTTTCTTT	CASSLGPRIEAFF
TRBD2	few	TRBV6-2/TRBV6-3	TRBJ2-1	TGTGCCAGCAGAACTAGCGGGAGAGGGGCTGAGCAGTTCTTC	CASRTSGRGAEQFF
-	few	TRBV2	TRBJ2-1	TGTGCCAGCAGTGACTTCGGGGGGCGGTCCAATGAGCAGTTCTTC	CASSDFGGRSNEQFF
TRBD1	-	TRBV20-1	TRBJ1-2	TGCAGTGTTAGACAGGGCCGCTGGGGCTACACCTTC	CSVRQGRWGYTF
-	-	TRBV5-1	TRBJ1-1	TGCGCCAGCAGCTTGGACAGGGAGGGCACTGAAGCTTTCTTT	CASSLDREGTEAFF
TRBD2	-	TRBV2	TRBJ2-7	TGTGCCAGCAACGGGAGGGCCTCCTACGAGCAGTACTTC	CASNGRASYEQYF
-	few	TRBV28	TRBJ2-5	TGTGCCAGCAGAAGAACCATCGGGACTCCCCTTCCCGGAATTGAGACCCAGTACTTC	CASRRTIGTPLPGIETQYF
TRBD2	-	TRBV2	TRBJ2-5	TGTGCCAGCACTAGCGGGAGGGTCCGAGGGACCCAGTACTTC	CASTSGRVRGTQYF
-	-	TRBV6-6	TRBJ1-4	TGTGCCAGCAGTTACGGTTCAACTAATGAAAAACTGTTTTTT	CASSYGSTNEKLFF
TRBD1	few	TRBV6-2/TRBV6-3	TRBJ2-6	TGTGCCAGCAAGGAGGACAGGGTGCTCTCTGGGGCCAACGTCCTGACTTTC	CASKEDRVLSGANVLTF
-	once	TRBV2	TRBJ2-1	TGTGCCAGCAGTGAGGGACTCCTAGAGCAGTTCTTC	CASSEGLLEQFF
-	-	TRBV3-1	TRBJ2-5	TGTGCCAGCCGAGAGGCGGTACGGGGAGAGACCCAGTACTTC	CASREAVRGETQYF
-	-	TRBV20-1	TRBJ1-1	TGCAGTGCTAGAGATGGGGGGGGTTACACTGAAGCTTTCTTT	CSARDGGGYTEAFF
TRBD2	few	TRBV5-1	TRBJ2-7	TGCGCCAGCAGCTCGCTAGCGGGAGTAACCTACGAGCAGTACTTC	CASSSLAGVTYEQYF
TRBD2	few	TRBV6-1	TRBJ2-5	TGTGCCAGCCTCCAGCGGGGCCTCGGGGAGACCCAGTACTTC	CASLQRGLGETQYF
-	once	TRBV12-3/TRBV12-4	TRBJ1-4	TGTGCCAGCAGTTTTGGGGCCAGCGTTGAAAAACTGTTTTTT	CASSFGASVEKLFF
TRBD1	-	TRBV6-6	TRBJ1-4	TGTGCCAGCAGTTACCGCGACAGGGGAAGCGAAAAACTGTTTTTT	CASSYRDRGSEKLFF
-	many	TRBV7-3	TRBJ1-2	TGTGCCAGCAGCTTAAAGCCAGCCTATGGCTACACCTTC	CASSLKPAYGYTF
-	-	TRBV7-9	TRBJ2-1	TGTGCCAGCAGCTTAGAGCTAGTGGAGCAGTTCTTC	CASSLELVEQFF
TRBD1	many	TRBV29-1	TRBJ1-2	TGCAGCGTTGAAGGTCTCGGGACAGGGGGCAGGACGGTTGGCTACACCTTC	CSVEGLGTGGRTVGYTF
-	few	TRBV7-3	TRBJ2-1	TGTGCCAGCAGCATGGGGGGTGGGGACAATGAGCAGTTCTTC	CASSMGGGDNEQFF
-	-	TRBV6-5	TRBJ2-7	TGTGCCAGCAGTTACTCTGATGTTGGCGAGCAGTACTTC	CASSYSDVGEQYF
TRBD1	-	TRBV18	TRBJ1-1	TGTGCCAGCTCACCAGTGAGGGGACAGGGAAACACTGAAGCTTTCTTT	CASSPVRGQGNTEAFF
TRBD1	-	TRBV28	TRBJ1-5	TGTGCCAGCTTTAGTGCGGGACAGGGCAATCAGCCCCAGCATTTT	CASFSAGQGNQPQHF
-	many	TRBV20-1	TRBJ2-1	TGCAGTGCTAGCGGGGTACTCTACAATGAGCAGTTCTTC	CSASGVLYNEQFF
TRBD1	-	TRBV5-6	TRBJ2-3	TGTGCCAGCAGTACGGACAGGGAGTATGGAACAGATACGCAGTATTTT	CASSTDREYGTDTQYF
TRBD1	few	TRBV28	TRBJ1-5	TGTGCCAGCAGTTTCGGGACAGGCAATCAGCCCCAGCATTTT	CASSFGTGNQPQHF
TRBD2	few	TRBV20-1	TRBJ2-3	TGCAGTGGCGGGGGGACCACAGATACGCAGTATTTT	CSGGGTTDTQYF
TRBD1	-	TRBV7-9	TRBJ2-4	TGTGCCAGCAGCCCCGGGACAGGGCAATACATTCAGTACTTC	CASSPGTGQYIQYF
-	few	TRBV6-2/TRBV6-3	TRBJ1-2	TGTGCCAGCATCACCATAGGCAGTGGGATGGATGGCTACACCTTC	CASITIGSGMDGYTF
-	-	TRBV7-3	TRBJ2-1	TGTGCCAGCAGCTTAAGCGGGACAGACTCCTACGAGCAGTTCTTC	CASSLSGTDSYEQFF
TRBD1	-	TRBV20-1	TRBJ1-1	TGCACACCACCGGGACAGGGGACTGAAGCTTTCTTT	CTPPGQGTEAFF
-	-	TRBV2	TRBJ2-1	TGTGCCAGCAGTGTAAGGAGCGGCGGCTCCCACAATGAGCAGTTCTTC	CASSVRSGGSHNEQFF